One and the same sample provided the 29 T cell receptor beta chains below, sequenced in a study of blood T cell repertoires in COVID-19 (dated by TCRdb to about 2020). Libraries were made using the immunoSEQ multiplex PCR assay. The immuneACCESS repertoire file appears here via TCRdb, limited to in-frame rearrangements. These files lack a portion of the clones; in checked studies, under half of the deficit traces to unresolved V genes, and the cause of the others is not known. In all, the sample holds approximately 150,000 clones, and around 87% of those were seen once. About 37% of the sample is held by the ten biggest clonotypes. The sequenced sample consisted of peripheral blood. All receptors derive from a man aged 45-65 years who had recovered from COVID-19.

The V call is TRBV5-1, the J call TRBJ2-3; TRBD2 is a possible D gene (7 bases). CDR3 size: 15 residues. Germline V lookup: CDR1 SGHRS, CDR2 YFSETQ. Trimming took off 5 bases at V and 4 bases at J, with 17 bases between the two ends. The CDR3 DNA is TGCGCCAGCAGACTCAGCGGGGAGGGGGCAGATACGCAGTATTTT. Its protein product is CASRLSGEGADTQYF. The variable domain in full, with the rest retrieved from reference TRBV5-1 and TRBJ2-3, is KAGVTQTPRYLIKTRGQQVTLSCSPISGHRSVSWYQQTPGQGLQFLFEYFSETQRNKGNFPGRFSGRQFSNSRSEMNVSTLELGDSALYLCASRLSGEGADTQYFGPGTRLTVL.

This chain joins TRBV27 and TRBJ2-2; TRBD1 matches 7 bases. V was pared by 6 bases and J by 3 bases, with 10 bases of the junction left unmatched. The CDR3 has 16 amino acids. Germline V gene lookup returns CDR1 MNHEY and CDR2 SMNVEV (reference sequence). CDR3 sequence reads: CASRQLRDSYTGELFF. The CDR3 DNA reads TGTGCCAGCAGACAACTCCGGGACAGTTACACCGGGGAGCTGTTTTTT.

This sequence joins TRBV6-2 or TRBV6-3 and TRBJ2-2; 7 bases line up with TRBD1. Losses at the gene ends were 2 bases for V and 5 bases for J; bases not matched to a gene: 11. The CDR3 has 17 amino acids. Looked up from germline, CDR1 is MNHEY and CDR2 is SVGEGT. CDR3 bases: TGTGCCAGCAGTTACCTACAGGCTACAGGGGAAACCGGGGAGCTGTTTTTT. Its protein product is CASSYLQATGETGELFF.

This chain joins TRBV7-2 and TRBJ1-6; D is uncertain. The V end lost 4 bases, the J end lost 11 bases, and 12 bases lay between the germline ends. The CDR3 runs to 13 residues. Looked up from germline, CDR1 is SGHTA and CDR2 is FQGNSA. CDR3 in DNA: TGTGCCAGCAGCTCCCCGGGAGGGACACCCCTCCACTTT. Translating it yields CASSSPGGTPLHF.

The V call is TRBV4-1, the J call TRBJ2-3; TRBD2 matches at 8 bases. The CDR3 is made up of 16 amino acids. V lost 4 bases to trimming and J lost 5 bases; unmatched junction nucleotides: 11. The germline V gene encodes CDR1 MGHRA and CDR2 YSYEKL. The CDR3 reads CASSPTAGGRGDTQYF. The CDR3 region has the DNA TGCGCCAGCAGCCCCACTGCGGGGGGTAGGGGAGATACGCAGTATTTT.

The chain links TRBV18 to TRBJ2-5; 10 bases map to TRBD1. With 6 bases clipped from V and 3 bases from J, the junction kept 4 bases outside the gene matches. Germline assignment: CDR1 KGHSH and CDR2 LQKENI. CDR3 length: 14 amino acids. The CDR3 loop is CASSPGTGEETQYF. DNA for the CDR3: TGTGCCAGCTCTCCCGGGACAGGGGAAGAGACCCAGTACTTC.

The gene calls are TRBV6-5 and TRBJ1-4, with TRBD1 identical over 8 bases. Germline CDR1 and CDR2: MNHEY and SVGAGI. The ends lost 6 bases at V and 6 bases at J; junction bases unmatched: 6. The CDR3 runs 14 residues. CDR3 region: CASSADRVDEKLFF. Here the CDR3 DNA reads TGTGCCAGCAGCGCGGACAGGGTTGATGAAAAACTGTTTTTT.

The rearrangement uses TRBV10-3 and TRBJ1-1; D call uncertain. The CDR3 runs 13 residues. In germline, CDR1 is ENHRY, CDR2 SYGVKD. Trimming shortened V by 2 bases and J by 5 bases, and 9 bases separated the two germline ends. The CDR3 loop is CAISEVGGTEAFF. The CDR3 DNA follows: TGTGCCATCAGTGAGGTCGGTGGTACTGAAGCTTTCTTT.

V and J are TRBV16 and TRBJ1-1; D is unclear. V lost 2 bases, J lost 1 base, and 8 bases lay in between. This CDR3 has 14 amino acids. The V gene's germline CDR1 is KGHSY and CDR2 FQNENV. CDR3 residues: CASSQPGSNTEAFF. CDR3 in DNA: TGTGCCAGCAGCCAACCGGGTTCGAACACTGAAGCTTTCTTT.

The CDR3 spells CATSASPGGNTGELFF. The DNA of the CDR3 is TGTGCCACCAGCGCATCCCCGGGGGGCAACACCGGGGAGCTGTTTTTT. The chain is built from TRBV15 and TRBJ2-2; the D gene is possibly TRBD2 (7 bases). The CDR3 is 16 amino acids. Germline V gives CDR1 LNHNV, CDR2 YYDKDF (reference sequence). Between the trimmed V and J ends, which lost 5 bases and 2 bases, there was a span of 15 bases.

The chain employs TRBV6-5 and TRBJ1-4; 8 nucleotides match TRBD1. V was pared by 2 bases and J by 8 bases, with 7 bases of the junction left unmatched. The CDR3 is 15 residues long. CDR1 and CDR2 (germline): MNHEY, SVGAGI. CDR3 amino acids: CASSYLGTGLEKLFF. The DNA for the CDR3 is TGTGCCAGCAGTTACCTGGGGACAGGACTCGAAAAACTGTTTTTT.

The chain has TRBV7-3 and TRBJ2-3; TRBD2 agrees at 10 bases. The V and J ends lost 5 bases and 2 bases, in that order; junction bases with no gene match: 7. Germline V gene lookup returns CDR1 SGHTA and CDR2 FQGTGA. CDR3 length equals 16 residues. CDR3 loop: CASSPQAGGYTDTQYF. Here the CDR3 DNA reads TGTGCCAGCAGCCCCCAAGCGGGGGGGTACACAGATACGCAGTATTTT.

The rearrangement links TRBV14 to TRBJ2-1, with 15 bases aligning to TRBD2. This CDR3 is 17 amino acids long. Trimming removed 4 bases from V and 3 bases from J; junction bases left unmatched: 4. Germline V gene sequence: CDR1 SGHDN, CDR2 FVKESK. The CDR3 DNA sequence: TGTGCCAGCAGCCCAGGGACTAGCGGGGGGTTCTACAATGAGCAGTTCTTC. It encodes CASSPGTSGGFYNEQFF.

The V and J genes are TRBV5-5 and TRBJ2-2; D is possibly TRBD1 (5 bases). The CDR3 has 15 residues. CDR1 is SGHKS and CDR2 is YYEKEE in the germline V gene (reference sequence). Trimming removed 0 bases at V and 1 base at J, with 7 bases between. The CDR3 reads CASSLEQGNTGELFF. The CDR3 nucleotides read TGTGCCAGCAGCTTGGAGCAGGGGAACACCGGGGAGCTGTTTTTT.

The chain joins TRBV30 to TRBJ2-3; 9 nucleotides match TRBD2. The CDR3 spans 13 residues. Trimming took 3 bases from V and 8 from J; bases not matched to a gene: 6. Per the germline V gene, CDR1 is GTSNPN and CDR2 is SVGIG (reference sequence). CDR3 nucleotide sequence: TGTGCCTGGAGATTAGGCGGGGGGGGTACGCAGTATTTT. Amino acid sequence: CAWRLGGGGTQYF.

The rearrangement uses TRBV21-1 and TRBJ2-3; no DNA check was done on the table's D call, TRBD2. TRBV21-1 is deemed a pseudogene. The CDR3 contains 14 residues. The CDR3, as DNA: TGTGCCAGCAGCAAAGATGGGACTTCAGATACGCAGTATTTT. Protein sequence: CASSKDGTSDTQYF.

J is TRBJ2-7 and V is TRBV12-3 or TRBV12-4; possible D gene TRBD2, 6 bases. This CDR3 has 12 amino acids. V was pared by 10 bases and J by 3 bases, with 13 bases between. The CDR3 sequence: CAIRDSGYEQYF. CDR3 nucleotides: TGTGCCATCCGGGACTCGGGCTACGAGCAGTACTTC.

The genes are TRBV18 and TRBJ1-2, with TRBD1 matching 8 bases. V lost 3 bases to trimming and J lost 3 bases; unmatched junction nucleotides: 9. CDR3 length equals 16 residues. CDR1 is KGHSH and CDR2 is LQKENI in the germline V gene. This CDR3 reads CASSPGGQGRDYGYTF. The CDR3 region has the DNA TGTGCCAGCTCACCGGGCGGACAGGGACGGGACTATGGCTACACCTTC.

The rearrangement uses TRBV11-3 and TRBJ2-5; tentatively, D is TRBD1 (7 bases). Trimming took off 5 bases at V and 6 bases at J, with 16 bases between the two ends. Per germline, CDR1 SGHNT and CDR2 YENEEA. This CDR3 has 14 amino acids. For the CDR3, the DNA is TGTGCCAGCAGCCCTGCCAGGGGGGAGAAGACCCAGTACTTC. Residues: CASSPARGEKTQYF. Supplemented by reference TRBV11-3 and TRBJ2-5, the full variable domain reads EAGVVQSPRYKIIEKKQPVAFWCNPISGHNTLYWYLQNLGQGPELLIRYENEEAVDDSQLPKDRFSAERLKGVDSTLKIQPAELGDSAVYLCASSPARGEKTQYFGPGTRLLVL.

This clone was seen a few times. CDR3 region: CASSLYSDQETQYF. CDR3 DNA sequence: TGTGCCAGCAGCCTCTACTCGGACCAAGAGACCCAGTACTTC. The V call is TRBV6-5, the J call TRBJ2-5; D not certain. The CDR3 length is 14 residues. Germline CDR1 is MNHEY and CDR2 is SVGAGI. V was clipped by 6 bases and J by 0 bases, with 11 bases between them.

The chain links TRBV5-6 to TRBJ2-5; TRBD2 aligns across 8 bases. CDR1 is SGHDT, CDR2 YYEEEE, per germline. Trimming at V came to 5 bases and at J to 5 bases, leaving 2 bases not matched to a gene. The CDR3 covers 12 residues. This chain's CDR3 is CASRAGEETQYF. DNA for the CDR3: TGTGCCAGCAGAGCGGGGGAGGAGACCCAGTACTTC. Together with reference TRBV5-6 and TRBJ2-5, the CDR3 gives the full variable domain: DAGVTQSPTHLIKTRGQQVTLRCSPKSGHDTVSWYQQALGQGPQFIFQYYEEEERQRGNFPDRFSGHQFPNYSSELNVNALLLGDSALYLCASRAGEETQYFGPGTRLLVL.

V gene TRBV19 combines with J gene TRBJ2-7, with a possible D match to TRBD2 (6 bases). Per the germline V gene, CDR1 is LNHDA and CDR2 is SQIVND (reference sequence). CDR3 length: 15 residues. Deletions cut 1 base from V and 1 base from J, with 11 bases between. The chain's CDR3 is CASSIGLARSYEQYF. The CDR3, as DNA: TGTGCCAGTAGTATAGGGCTAGCGAGATCCTACGAGCAGTACTTC.

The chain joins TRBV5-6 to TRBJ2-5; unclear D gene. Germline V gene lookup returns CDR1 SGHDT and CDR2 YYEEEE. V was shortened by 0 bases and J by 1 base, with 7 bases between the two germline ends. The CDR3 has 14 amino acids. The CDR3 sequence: CASSLEQIQETQYF. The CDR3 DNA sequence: TGTGCCAGCAGCTTGGAACAGATCCAAGAGACCCAGTACTTC.

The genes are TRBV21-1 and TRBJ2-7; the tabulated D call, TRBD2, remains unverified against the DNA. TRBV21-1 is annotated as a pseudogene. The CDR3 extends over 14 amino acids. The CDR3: CASSKSLAGHEQYF. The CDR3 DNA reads TGTGCCAGCAGCAAATCTCTAGCGGGCCACGAGCAGTACTTC.

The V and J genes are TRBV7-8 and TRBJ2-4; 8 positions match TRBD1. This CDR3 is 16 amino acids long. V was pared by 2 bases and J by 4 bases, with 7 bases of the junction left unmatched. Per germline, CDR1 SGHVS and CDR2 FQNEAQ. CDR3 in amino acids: CASSLSGQEFKNIQYF. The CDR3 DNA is TGTGCCAGCAGCTTATCGGGACAGGAATTTAAAAACATTCAGTACTTC.

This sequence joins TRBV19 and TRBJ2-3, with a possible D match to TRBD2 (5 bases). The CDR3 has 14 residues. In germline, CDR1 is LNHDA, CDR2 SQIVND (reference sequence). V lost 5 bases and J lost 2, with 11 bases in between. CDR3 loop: CASSQERVTDTQYF. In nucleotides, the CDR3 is TGTGCCAGTAGTCAGGAGAGGGTCACAGATACGCAGTATTTT.

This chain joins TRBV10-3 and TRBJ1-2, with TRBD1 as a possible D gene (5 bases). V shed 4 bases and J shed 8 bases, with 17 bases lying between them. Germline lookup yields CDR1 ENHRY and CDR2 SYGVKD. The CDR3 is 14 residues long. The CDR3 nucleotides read TGTGCCATCAGTGCTTCTTGGGGCGGAAAGGGCTACACCTTC. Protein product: CAISASWGGKGYTF.

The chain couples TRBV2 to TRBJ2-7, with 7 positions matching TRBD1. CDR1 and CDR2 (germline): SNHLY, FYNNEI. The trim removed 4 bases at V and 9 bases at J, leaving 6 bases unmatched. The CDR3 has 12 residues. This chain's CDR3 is CASSGGQKLQYF. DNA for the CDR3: TGTGCCAGCAGTGGGGGACAGAAATTGCAGTACTTC.

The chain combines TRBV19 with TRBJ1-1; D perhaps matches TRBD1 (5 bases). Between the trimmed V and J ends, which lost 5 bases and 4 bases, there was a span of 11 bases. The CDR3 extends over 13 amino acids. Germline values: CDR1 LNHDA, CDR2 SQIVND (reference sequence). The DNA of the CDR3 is TGTGCCAGTAGTTCGACAGTAGGCACTGAAGCTTTCTTT. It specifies CASSSTVGTEAFF.